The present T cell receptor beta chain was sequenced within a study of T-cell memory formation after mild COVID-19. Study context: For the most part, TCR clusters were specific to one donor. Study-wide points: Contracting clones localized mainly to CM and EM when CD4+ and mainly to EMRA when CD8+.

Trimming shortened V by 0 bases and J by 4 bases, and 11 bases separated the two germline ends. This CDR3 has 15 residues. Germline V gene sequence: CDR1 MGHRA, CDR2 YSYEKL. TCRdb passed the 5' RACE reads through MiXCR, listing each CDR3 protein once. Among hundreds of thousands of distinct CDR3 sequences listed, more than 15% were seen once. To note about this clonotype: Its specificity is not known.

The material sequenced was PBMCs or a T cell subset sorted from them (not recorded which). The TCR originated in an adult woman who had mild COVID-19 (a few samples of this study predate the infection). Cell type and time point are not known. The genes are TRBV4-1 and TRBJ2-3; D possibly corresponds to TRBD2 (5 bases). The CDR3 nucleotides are TGCGCCAGCAGCCAAGACGAGGGCTCCCCAGATACGCAGTATTTT. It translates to CASSQDEGSPDTQYF.